The present T cell receptor (beta chain) was sequenced within a study of blood T cell repertoires in COVID-19. Study-level information: Nucleic acid was either cDNA or gDNA, and it came from T cells, B-cell-depleted T cells, or PBMCs.

This clone has just a few counts. Study processing details: Amplified reference gene primers provided the basis for estimating nucleated cell counts. Assay: immunoSEQ multiplex PCR; the TCRdb copy retains only in-frame clones and omits some. The D gene and trimming were derived from the DNA, and the V and J assignments and clone size from that table. Of roughly 140,000 clones in the sample, about 86% were seen once. Material: peripheral blood. This TCR derives from a man between 65 and 85 years old with acute or convalescent COVID-19.

Written as DNA, the CDR3 is TGTGCCAGCAGTTTGACCGGGACAGGGGAATCGGAGCTGTTTTTT. It encodes CASSLTGTGESELFF. The rearrangement joins TRBV6-2 or TRBV6-3 to TRBJ2-2, with 10 bases that match TRBD1. The CDR3 extends over 15 amino acids. The germline V gene encodes CDR1 MNHEY and CDR2 SVGEGT. Germline trimming cut 4 bases from V and 10 bases from J; bases unmatched to any gene: 9.